Sequencing of this TCR beta chain was carried out in a study of blood T cell repertoires in COVID-19. As for the study in general: Samples taken during acute and convalescent COVID-19 were collected in the United States, Italy and Spain.

This clone was counted a few times. Generated by immunoSEQ multiplex PCR, the TCRdb table keeps only in-frame clones and is missing some. The repertoire holds a few hundred thousand clones, with 84% as singletons. In germline, CDR1 is SGHRS, CDR2 YFSETQ. The CDR3 sequence is 15 residues long. J lost 0 bases, V lost 5 bases, and 6 bases had no gene match. Sequenced input: peripheral blood. This clonotype was obtained from a man in his 60s with acute or convalescent COVID-19. The genes are TRBV5-1 and TRBJ2-3; 7 positions agree with TRBD2. The CDR3 DNA reads as TGCGCCAGCAGTTCGCTAGCGGTGAGCACAGATACGCAGTATTTT. It translates to CASSSLAVSTDTQYF.